The 18 T cell receptor beta chains given below trace back to one sample, sequenced in a study of vaccination and CD4 T cells after COVID-19. The antigens these receptors bind are not known. The Oncomine TCR Beta short-read assay was applied to DNA of cultured CD4+ T cells. TCRdb used MiXCR to reprocess the PCR reads, holding one entry per CDR3 protein. The sample records fewer than 14,000 distinct CDR3 sequences, over 75% being singletons. Sample treatment: approximately 9-day PBMC culture with coronavirus spike peptide pools or control peptides (ViraFEST assay). Sequences were obtained from CD4+ T cells from blood, cultured in vitro. The receptors here all came from a human donor who had recovered from COVID-19.

The chain uses TRBV20-1 and TRBJ1-2; 7 nucleotides agree with TRBD1. The CDR3 length is 14 residues. The germline CDR1 and CDR2 sequences are DFQATT and SNEGSKA (reference sequence). CDR3 nucleotide sequence: TGCACCGGTAGACAGGGACCTGGGGACTATGGCTACACCTTC. Encoded protein: CTGRQGPGDYGYTF.

V and J are TRBV19 and TRBJ1-5; no definite D call. The CDR3 consists of 16 residues. V lost 5 bases and J lost 6, with 20 bases in between. Germline CDR1 is LNHDA and CDR2 is SQIVND (reference sequence). This CDR3 is CASSPIQIRRGQPQHF. The CDR3 DNA is TGTGCCAGTAGTCCCATTCAAATCCGACGGGGTCAGCCCCAGCATTTT. The variable domain in full, completed from reference TRBV19 and TRBJ1-5, reads DGGITQSPKYLFRKEGQNVTLSCEQNLNHDAMYWYRQDPGQGLRLIYYSQIVNDFQKGDIAEGYSVSREKKESFPLTVTSAQKNPTAFYLCASSPIQIRRGQPQHFGDGTRLSIL.

The rearrangement links TRBV19 to TRBJ1-2; D is unclear. This CDR3 has 14 amino acids. V lost 7 bases to trimming and J lost 7 bases, with 19 bases between them. In germline, CDR1 is LNHDA, CDR2 SQIVND (reference sequence). Here the CDR3 reads CASTWEALRGGYTF. CDR3 DNA sequence: TGTGCCAGTACATGGGAGGCCCTTCGGGGTGGCTACACCTTC. Using reference TRBV19 and TRBJ1-2 for the parts outside the CDR3, the full variable domain is DGGITQSPKYLFRKEGQNVTLSCEQNLNHDAMYWYRQDPGQGLRLIYYSQIVNDFQKGDIAEGYSVSREKKESFPLTVTSAQKNPTAFYLCASTWEALRGGYTFGSGTRLTVV.

The chain links TRBV6-1 to TRBJ2-3; 8 bases are a match to TRBD2. The CDR3 contains 15 residues. The germline CDR1 and CDR2 sequences are MNHNS and SASEGT. J was trimmed by 4 bases and V by 6 bases; bases with no gene match: 9. Here the CDR3 DNA reads TGTGCCAGCAGCGACAATCGCGGGAGGCCAGATACGCAGTATTTT. It is translated as CASSDNRGRPDTQYF.

The chain carries TRBV24-1 and TRBJ1-2; D unclear. Trimming pared 2 bases from V and 4 bases from J, leaving 16 bases between. This CDR3 region has 16 residues. Germline V gene data show CDR1 as KGHDR and CDR2 as SFDVKD. The CDR3 loop is CATSDYSAPASYGYTF. In DNA, the CDR3 is TGTGCCACCAGTGATTATTCAGCGCCCGCTAGCTATGGCTACACCTTC.

The CDR3 loop is CASSLEGVVVEQFF. The CDR3 DNA sequence: TGTGCCAGCAGCTTAGAAGGCGTTGTCGTTGAGCAGTTCTTC. The chain carries TRBV7-2 and TRBJ2-1, with unresolved D. From germline, CDR1 is SGHTA and CDR2 FQGNSA. The length of the CDR3 is 14 residues. V shed 1 base and J shed 9 bases, with 13 bases lying between them.

This chain joins TRBV7-2 and TRBJ2-3; 10 bases map to TRBD2. This CDR3 comprises 17 residues. V trimming: 5 bases; J trimming: 6 bases; junction bases outside the gene matches: 14. Germline CDR1 is SGHTA and CDR2 is FQGNSA. CDR3: CASSPEWTSGRGDTQYF. In DNA form, the CDR3 reads TGTGCCAGCAGCCCCGAGTGGACTAGCGGACGAGGGGATACGCAGTATTTT. The full variable domain, in which reference TRBV7-2 and TRBJ2-3 provide the parts outside the CDR3, is GAGVSQSPSNKVTEKGKDVELRCDPISGHTALYWYRQSLGQGLEFLIYFQGNSAPDKSGLPSDRFSAERTGGSVSTLTIQRTQQEDSAVYLCASSPEWTSGRGDTQYFGPGTRLTVL.

The V gene is TRBV7-9, the J gene TRBJ2-3; TRBD2 agrees at 11 bases. Germline V gives CDR1 SEHNR, CDR2 FQNEAQ (reference sequence). The V gene end was trimmed by 1 base and the J gene end by 6 bases; junction bases not matched to a gene: 9. The CDR3 sequence is 17 residues long. The CDR3 DNA sequence: TGTGCCAGCAGCTTAGGCAGCGCACTAGCGGGAGTCGATACGCAGTATTTT. The encoded protein is CASSLGSALAGVDTQYF. The whole variable domain, filled in from reference TRBV7-9 and TRBJ2-3, reads DTGVSQNPRHKITKRGQNVTFRCDPISEHNRLYWYRQTLGQGPEFLTYFQNEAQLEKSRLLSDRFSAERPKGSFSTLEIQRTEQGDSAMYLCASSLGSALAGVDTQYFGPGTRLTVL.

The chain employs TRBV20-1 and TRBJ1-2; TRBD1 matches at 7 bases. The CDR3 runs 13 residues. V was clipped by 6 bases and J by 8 bases; unmatched bases: 12. The germline V gene has CDR1 DFQATT and CDR2 SNEGSKA (reference sequence). Written as DNA, the CDR3 is TGCAGTGCCCCTCGTGGAGGGGGCGGGGGCTACACCTTC. Residues: CSAPRGGGGGYTF.

The genes are TRBV7-2 and TRBJ2-7, with unresolved D. CDR1 is SGHTA and CDR2 is FQGNSA in the germline V gene. V dropped 1 base and J dropped 7 bases, with 20 bases sitting between them. This CDR3 has 16 residues. CDR3: CASSLVVGTPAGEQYF. Here the CDR3 DNA reads TGTGCCAGCAGCTTAGTAGTAGGTACTCCGGCCGGGGAGCAGTACTTC.

The V gene is TRBV6-5, the J gene TRBJ1-2; no reliable D call. CDR3 length: 14 residues. The V gene's germline CDR1 is MNHEY and CDR2 SVGAGI. Deletions cut 0 bases from V and 8 bases from J, with 13 bases between. This chain's CDR3 is CASSYSISFRGYTF. The CDR3 DNA reads TGTGCCAGCAGTTACTCGATTTCTTTCCGGGGCTACACCTTC.

This chain links TRBV30 with TRBJ2-4; D assignment may be TRBD1 or TRBD2 (5 bases each). In germline, CDR1 is GTSNPN, CDR2 SVGIG (reference sequence). The CDR3 covers 15 residues. Trimming removed 5 bases from V and 3 bases from J, with 17 bases in between. The CDR3 loop is CAWARGAANKNIQYF. For the CDR3, the DNA is TGTGCCTGGGCCCGAGGGGCAGCAAACAAAAACATTCAGTACTTC.

The chain joins TRBV5-6 to TRBJ1-1; TRBD1 matches at 7 bases. Germline lookup yields CDR1 SGHDT and CDR2 YYEEEE. Losses at the gene ends were 4 bases for V and 0 bases for J; bases not matched to a gene: 9. CDR3 length: 16 residues. The DNA for the CDR3 is TGTGCCAGCAGCCTGGGGACAGCGATTATGAACACTGAAGCTTTCTTT. This encodes CASSLGTAIMNTEAFF. The entire variable domain, with the rest obtained from reference TRBV5-6 and TRBJ1-1, is as follows: DAGVTQSPTHLIKTRGQQVTLRCSPKSGHDTVSWYQQALGQGPQFIFQYYEEEERQRGNFPDRFSGHQFPNYSSELNVNALLLGDSALYLCASSLGTAIMNTEAFFGQGTRLTVV.

This clonotype was observed a few times. The V gene is TRBV20-1, the J gene TRBJ2-5, with a tentative D call TRBD2 (5 bases). CDR1 DFQATT and CDR2 SNEGSKA come from the germline V gene (reference sequence). This CDR3 contains 16 residues. V was clipped by 0 bases and J by 2 bases, with 16 bases between them. CDR3 sequence: CSARDMLAYIQETQYF. CDR3 DNA: TGCAGTGCTAGAGATATGCTAGCCTACATACAAGAGACCCAGTACTTC.

V and J are TRBV20-1 and TRBJ1-5; D not resolved. The CDR3 is 11 residues long. The germline V and J ends were trimmed by 6 bases and 7 bases, with 10 bases remaining between them. Per the germline V gene, CDR1 is DFQATT and CDR2 is SNEGSKA (reference sequence). The CDR3 DNA is TGCAGTGCCGCACGGGGACAGCCCCAGCATTTT. Residues: CSAARGQPQHF.

This clonotype was counted a few times. The chain employs TRBV30 and TRBJ1-5, with 8 positions matching TRBD1. V lost 7 bases to trimming and J lost 11 bases; unmatched junction nucleotides: 7. Germline V CDR1 and CDR2: GTSNPN, SVGIG (reference sequence). The CDR3 has 11 amino acids. The CDR3 here is CAYSTGGSQHF. Written as DNA, the CDR3 is TGTGCCTACTCTACAGGGGGATCCCAGCATTTT.

This clonotype was counted a few times. The chain carries TRBV6-2 or TRBV6-3 and TRBJ2-7; TRBD1 might be the D (5 bases). The V end lost 7 bases, the J end lost 0 bases, and 13 bases lay between the germline ends. Germline CDR1 MNHEY, CDR2 SVGEGT. This CDR3 comprises 14 residues. The CDR3 DNA follows: TGTGCCAGCAAACACTGGACAACCTCCTACGAGCAGTACTTC. This gives the protein CASKHWTTSYEQYF.

This clonotype occurred a few times. The chain has TRBV7-2 and TRBJ2-7, with D possibly matching TRBD1 (5 bases). The CDR3 totals 14 residues. In germline, CDR1 is SGHTA, CDR2 FQGNSA. The V and J ends lost 1 base and 2 bases respectively, with 9 bases between them. CDR3 coding DNA: TGTGCCAGCAGCTTAGGGGGCAGGGCCTACGAGCAGTACTTC. This translates into CASSLGGRAYEQYF.